The entry below gives a single T cell receptor (beta chain) sequence along with its context. The record originates from a study of control samples from healthy donors and cancer patients. V lost 3 bases, J lost 4 bases, and 12 bases lay in between. CDR3 length equals 15 residues. The germline CDR1 and CDR2 sequences are SNHLY and FYNNEI. Sequenced by immunoSEQ multiplex PCR; TCRdb stores in-frame clones only, minus some. This sample carries fewer than 90,000 clones, approximately 94% of them seen once, and the ten largest clones take 6.2%. Sequenced sample: blood. This chain connects TRBV2 to TRBJ2-2; D is perhaps TRBD2 (6 bases). This receptor was identified in a woman aged 35 to 49 in good health. DNA for the CDR3: TGTGCCAGCAGTGAGGGCGGGGTGGCCACCGGGGAGCTGTTTTTT. This sequence encodes CASSEGGVATGELFF. Based on the CDR3 plus reference TRBV2 and TRBJ2-2, the full variable domain is EPEVTQTPSHQVTQMGQEVILRCVPISNHLYFYWYRQILGQKVEFLVSFYNNEISEKSEIFDDQFSVERPDGSNFTLKIRSTKLEDSAMYFCASSEGGVATGELFFGEGSRLTVL.